These T cell receptor beta chains were read from a single sample in a study of blood T cell repertoires in COVID-19. Libraries were prepared by immunoSEQ multiplex PCR; TCRdb keeps only in-frame clonotypes and omits some of them. The top ten hold 2.9% of the sample, which has about 220,000 clones, 85% seen once. The sample taken for sequencing was peripheral blood. These receptors came from a middle-aged man who had recovered from COVID-19. The CDR3 runs from the conserved cysteine through the conserved F or W. The order of the fields is J gene, clone size, V gene, D gene, CDR3 DNA, CDR3 protein. The D gene is left open where the match is weak. Clone size is not always given. Where it is, it says once, few, many or a class for expanded clones.

TRBJ1-5 | - | TRBV28 | - | TGTGCCAGCAGTCAGGGCTCCCCGGTGAATCAGCCCCAGCATTTT | CASSQGSPVNQPQHF
TRBJ2-7 | - | TRBV5-1 | TRBD1 | TGCGCCAGCAGCTTGGATATGGGACAGGGTCCCTACGAGCAGTACTTC | CASSLDMGQGPYEQYF
TRBJ2-3 | - | TRBV7-2 | TRBD1 | TGTGCCAGCAGCTTAGCGAAGGGACAGCACACAGATACGCAGTATTTT | CASSLAKGQHTDTQYF
TRBJ2-1 | - | TRBV5-5 | TRBD2 | TGTGCCAGCAGCTTATACCTAGCGGGGAACAATGAGCAGTTCTTC | CASSLYLAGNNEQFF
TRBJ1-1 | once | TRBV11-3 | - | TGTGCCAGCAGCTTCTGGCAGAACACTGAAGCTTTCTTT | CASSFWQNTEAFF
TRBJ2-2 | - | TRBV2 | - | TGTGCCAGCGGGGGGACGGCGGTGAACACCGGGGAGCTGTTTTTT | CASGGTAVNTGELFF
TRBJ2-7 | - | TRBV6-2/TRBV6-3 | TRBD2 | TGTGCCAGCAGTTACCCCATCGGACTAGCGGGAGTGACCCACGAGCAGTACTTC | CASSYPIGLAGVTHEQYF
TRBJ1-4 | - | TRBV30 | - | TGTGCCTGGAGTGGCGGGAGGTTAAGGGATTCTTTGGTTTTT | CAWSGGRLRDSLVF
TRBJ2-1 | - | TRBV16 | TRBD2 | TGTGCCAGCAGCCAAGCTAGCGGGAGGCCGAACTCCTACAATGAGCAGTTCTTC | CASSQASGRPNSYNEQFF
TRBJ2-1 | - | TRBV18 | - | TGTGCCAGCTCGTCACAGGGATCCTACAATGAGCAGTTCTTC | CASSSQGSYNEQFF
TRBJ1-1 | - | TRBV7-8 | - | TGTGCCAGCACCCCGACACCGAACACTGAAGCTTTCTTT | CASTPTPNTEAFF
TRBJ1-6 | - | TRBV19 | TRBD1 | TGTGCCAGTAGTTACACGGGACAGAGTAATTCACCCCTCCACTTT | CASSYTGQSNSPLHF
TRBJ2-1 | few | TRBV2 | TRBD2 | TGTGCCAGCAGTGTCGGGACTAGCGGGTCGAGCTCCTACAATGAGCAGTTCTTC | CASSVGTSGSSSYNEQFF
TRBJ2-2 | - | TRBV15 | TRBD2 | TGTGCCACCAGCAGCCCGGGACTAGCATTTTCGCGAACCGGGGAGCTGTTTTTT | CATSSPGLAFSRTGELFF
TRBJ2-3 | - | TRBV10-2 | - | TGCGCCAGCAGTGATTGGCCTAGTCGGGCAGATACGCAGTATTTT | CASSDWPSRADTQYF
TRBJ2-7 | - | TRBV7-8 | - | TGTGCCAGCAGCTCCCCATGGCATACCGCCTACGAGCAGTACTTC | CASSSPWHTAYEQYF
TRBJ2-2 | - | TRBV18 | TRBD2 | TGTGCCAGCTCCCCGTTCGGGACTAGCGGGAACTGGAACACCGGGGAGCTGTTTTTT | CASSPFGTSGNWNTGELFF
TRBJ1-1 | - | TRBV5-1 | - | TGCGCCAGCAGCTCCAGCACAGCATCTTCCCGAGCTTTCTTT | CASSSSTASSRAFF
TRBJ1-5 | - | TRBV30 | - | TGTGCCTGGAGTCAACTACAGGGAAATCAGCCCCAGCATTTT | CAWSQLQGNQPQHF
TRBJ2-1 | - | TRBV28 | - | TGTGCCAGCAGTTCTGGGGCCGTAGATGGGAATGAGCAGTTCTTC | CASSSGAVDGNEQFF
TRBJ1-3 | few | TRBV18 | - | TGTGCCAGCTCACCACGAACAGACTCTGGAAACACCATATATTTT | CASSPRTDSGNTIYF
TRBJ1-4 | - | TRBV19 | - | TGTGCCAGTAGTATAGATGGGCAGATGGCAACTAATGAAAAACTGTTTTTT | CASSIDGQMATNEKLFF